This paragraph covers one TCR beta chain sequence. The V end lost 3 bases, the J end lost 0 bases, and 21 bases lay between the germline ends. There are 19 residues in the CDR3. Per germline, CDR1 MDHEN and CDR2 SYDVKM. Here immunoSEQ multiplex PCR was the method, and the copy in TCRdb shows in-frame clones only, minus some. This table holds 55,000 or so clones, more than 75% found once. The sample is drawn from a study of OX40 agonist ivuxolimab in advanced cancers. Whole-study context: Hepatocellular carcinoma, melanoma, renal cell or head and neck cancer affected the dose-escalation patients.

Autoimmune disease history or systemic immunosuppression excluded patients. Sequenced material: CD4+ or CD8+ T cells sorted from blood, taken in a trial of the OX40 agonist ivuxolimab. The genes are TRBV28 and TRBJ2-4, with D perhaps TRBD1 (6 bases). This TCR was sampled from an adult with an advanced solid tumor such as melanoma, head and neck, liver or kidney cancer. CDR3: CASSFHRFGQGIAKNIQYF. CDR3 DNA sequence: TGTGCCAGCAGTTTCCATAGGTTTGGGCAGGGGATAGCCAAAAACATTCAGTACTTC.